This T cell receptor (beta chain) appears in the sequencing data of a study of Ad26.COV2.S vaccination and SARS-CoV-2 variants (dated by TCRdb to the early 2020s). About the study as a whole: Vaccine-arm donors were drawn from COV1001, a multicentre, randomized, double-blind, placebo-controlled phase I-IIa trial of Ad26.COV2.S in healthy adults. Ad26.COV2.S was given intramuscularly at 5x10^10 or 1x10^11 viral particles, as a single shot or as two shots 56 days apart. The specificity and breadth of SARS-CoV-2-reactive T cell receptors after Ad26.COV2.S vaccination were assessed by TCRbeta repertoire sequencing. A total of 32 samples were included in the TCR-sequenced set, comprising some 20 Ad26.COV2.S vaccine recipients, 5 placebo recipients and 8 SARS-CoV-2 convalescent individuals. Trial participants were randomized into five groups of five: low-dose or high-dose Ad26.COV2.S given once or twice, or placebo on both occasions. Throughout the experiments and outcome assessment, investigators stayed blinded to trial group allocation.

Explained via the paper, the treatment or condition label denotes: some 20 received Ad26.COV2.S at low or high dose, single or two shots; 5 received placebo; per-sample allocation not given. Repertoires of vaccine and placebo recipients were sequenced from samples taken on day 63 after the first injection. Cohort 1b enrolled about 25 adults aged 18-55 years at a single site in Boston, USA, between 29 July and 7 August 2020. Ad26.COV2.S was a replication-incompetent adenovirus type 26 vector that expressed a prefusion-stabilized SARS-CoV-2 spike protein derived from the original Wuhan strain. The full study reports these points: After vaccination, substantial breadth of spike-specific CD8+ and CD4+ T cell responses was reported. Higher spike-specific TCR breadth was observed in Ad26.COV2.S recipients than in placebo recipients (P = 0.0014). According to the authors, total T cell responses may have been underestimated by the TCR breadth and depth analyses. Non-spike TCR breadth was comparable between vaccine and placebo recipients, consistent with the vaccine containing only spike. Comparing responses between vaccine doses or regimens was not something the study was powered to do.

As for this clone: Its antigen is still unknown. The input lacks base qualities; no much larger clone sits a single base away.

Measured from the cysteine to the phenylalanine, the CDR3 is 14 residues long. Only CDR3 DNA is held: 42 bases, read in frame from base 1. Reading the germline V gene gives CDR1 SGHTA and CDR2 FQGTGA. V gives up 2 bases and J gives up 2 bases, and the segment between their germline ends measures 8 bases. The immunoSEQ Assay was the method used to sequence TCRbeta CDR3 regions. After extraction, genomic DNA underwent amplification by bias-controlled multiplex PCR, followed by high-throughput sequencing. The paper's data handling went like this. Collapsing and filtering of sequences were performed to quantify the absolute abundance of each unique TCRbeta CDR3 region. T cell fraction was estimated by normalizing TCRbeta template counts to usable DNA, which was measured by amplifying reference genes present in all nucleated cells. Repertoire TCRs were annotated as SARS-CoV-2-specific by exact matching of V gene, CDR3 amino acid sequence and J gene to a known reactive TCR set. The reference SARS-CoV-2 TCR set was obtained from MIRA and was filtered for enrichment in COVID-19-positive ImmuneCODE repertoires, whereby public or cross-reactive TCRs were removed. Using the MIRA antigens, annotated TCRs were further analysed by specific ORF or by position within an ORF. Breadth was defined as annotated unique rearrangements over total unique productive rearrangements; depth was the summed frequency of those rearrangements. Group comparisons of TCR breadth used two-sided Wilcoxon rank-sum tests. TCRdb carries this immuneACCESS record with in-frame sequences only. Its versions omit some clonotypes, under half of them owing to an unresolved V gene in the studies checked, with the rest unexplained. Clonal size and the V and J genes are those of that table, whereas D and trimming came from the DNA. Counted in this sample were hundreds of thousands of clones; around 86% of them appeared once. The ten top clones hold about 3% of the sample.

This TCR derives from a person between 18 and 65 years old who received the Ad26.COV2.S COVID-19 vaccine or a placebo. Recombination connected TRBV7-3 to TRBJ2-3; the D segment cannot be called with confidence. The sample here was peripheral blood, taken in a trial of Ad26.COV2.S vaccine versus placebo. The CDR3 sequence is CASSLGVSTDTQYF. Read as DNA, the sequence is TGTGCCAGCAGCTTAGGGGTATCCACAGATACGCAGTATTTT.